These 25 T cell receptor beta chains share one sample of origin, sequenced in a study of blood T cell repertoires in COVID-19. Clones were sequenced by immunoSEQ multiplex PCR, and TCRdb holds only the in-frame ones, with some missing. The profile shows approximately 130,000 clones, about 83% of them singletons. The sample taken for sequencing was peripheral blood. These TCRs come from a man aged 35-49 years with active or convalescent COVID-19.

The rearrangement links TRBV5-1 to TRBJ2-3, with D perhaps matching TRBD1 (6 bases). Trimming shortened V by 0 bases and J by 5 bases, and 10 bases separated the two germline ends. The CDR3 has 14 residues. Germline CDR1 is SGHRS and CDR2 is YFSETQ. CDR3 in DNA: TGCGCCAGCAGCTTGGGACAGGTTCAAGATACGCAGTATTTT. It specifies CASSLGQVQDTQYF.

V usage is TRBV7-3 and J usage is TRBJ2-1, with 9 bases matching TRBD2. The length of the CDR3 is 15 residues. Losses at the gene ends were 1 base for V and 6 bases for J; bases not matched to a gene: 4. Germline CDR1 reads SGHTA; CDR2 reads FQGTGA. DNA for the CDR3: TGTGCCAGCAGCTTAAGGCGCGGGGGGGCCAATGAGCAGTTCTTC. It encodes CASSLRRGGANEQFF.

This sequence joins TRBV5-1 and TRBJ2-1; D remains ambiguous. Germline values: CDR1 SGHRS, CDR2 YFSETQ. The CDR3 has 12 amino acids. V was clipped by 2 bases and J by 8 bases, with 8 bases between them. CDR3 coding DNA: TGCGCCAGCAGCTTTAATCGAGATGAGCAGTTCTTC. It translates to CASSFNRDEQFF.

V gene TRBV7-9 combines with J gene TRBJ2-3; TRBD1 is a possible D gene (6 bases). CDR1 and CDR2 (germline): SEHNR, FQNEAQ (reference sequence). The CDR3 runs 16 residues. V was cut by 5 bases and J by 2 bases, with 17 bases left in between. The CDR3: CASSPLMAGATDTQYF. CDR3 sequence (DNA): TGTGCCAGCAGCCCCCTTATGGCAGGGGCCACAGATACGCAGTATTTT.

This clone has only one observation. The chain is built from TRBV7-2 and TRBJ2-1; 9 bases fit TRBD2. This CDR3 is built from 18 residues. V dropped 3 bases and J dropped 4; count of bases not matched to a gene: 13. The germline V gene has CDR1 SGHTA and CDR2 FQGNSA. CDR3 nucleotides: TGTGCCAGCAGCTTGGTTATGGCGGCTAGCGGGGCATACAATGAGCAGTTCTTC. Protein: CASSLVMAASGAYNEQFF.

J is TRBJ2-1 and V is TRBV27, with TRBD2 matching 8 bases. Germline V CDR1 and CDR2: MNHEY, SMNVEV (reference sequence). V lost 10 bases, J lost 10 bases, and 12 bases stayed unmatched. There are 13 residues in the CDR3. Here the CDR3 reads CATRWTGGHEQFF. The CDR3 region has the DNA TGTGCCACCCGATGGACGGGGGGGCACGAGCAGTTCTTC.

The chain employs TRBV9 and TRBJ2-7; D is ambiguous. The CDR3 is 16 amino acids. Germline V CDR1 and CDR2: SGDLS, YYNGEE. V was cut by 4 bases and J by 0 bases, with 17 bases left in between. The CDR3 DNA is TGTGCCAGCAGCCCCCCTGGAGTAGATCTCTCCTACGAGCAGTACTTC. This encodes CASSPPGVDLSYEQYF.

The rearrangement links TRBV3-1 (or the pseudogene TRBV3-2) to TRBJ2-6; tentatively, D is TRBD2 (5 bases). The CDR3 contains 16 residues. CDR1 LGHDT and CDR2 YNNKEL come from the germline V gene (reference sequence). Trimming took 3 bases from V and 1 from J, leaving 10 bases between them. The CDR3 is CASSHAIASGANVLTF. DNA of the CDR3: TGTGCCAGCAGCCACGCGATAGCGTCTGGGGCCAACGTCCTGACTTTC.

The V and J genes are TRBV28 and TRBJ1-2, with D perhaps matching TRBD1 (5 bases). V shed 3 bases and J shed 6 bases, with 11 bases lying between them. Germline V gene lookup returns CDR1 MDHEN and CDR2 SYDVKM. The length of the CDR3 is 13 residues. Here the CDR3 DNA reads TGTGCCAGCAGTTTTGGCAGGGCCGATGGCTACACCTTC. Translation gives CASSFGRADGYTF.

The chain couples TRBV27 to TRBJ1-2, with 12 bases identical to TRBD1. V shed 5 bases and J 6 bases; nucleotides not matched to a gene: 7. Looked up from germline, CDR1 is MNHEY and CDR2 is SMNVEV (reference sequence). The CDR3 has 15 residues. CDR3 in DNA: TGTGCCAGCAGTCCGACCGGGACAGGGGGCCATGGCTACACCTTC. This sequence encodes CASSPTGTGGHGYTF.

The chain has TRBV3-1 (or the pseudogene TRBV3-2) and TRBJ2-4; 8 positions agree with TRBD1. Germline V lookup: CDR1 LGHDT, CDR2 YNNKEL (reference sequence). The length of the CDR3 is 14 residues. V was clipped by 5 bases and J by 6 bases; unmatched bases: 6. The CDR3 DNA sequence: TGTGCCAGCAGCTCAGGGGGCGCGGGAAACATTCAGTACTTC. Its translation: CASSSGGAGNIQYF.

This chain uses TRBV19 with TRBJ1-2, with a possible D match to TRBD1 (6 bases). Trimming pared 10 bases from V and 4 bases from J, leaving 13 bases between. Germline CDR1 reads LNHDA; CDR2 reads SQIVND (reference sequence). There are 12 residues in the CDR3. The CDR3 DNA sequence: TGTGCCACTTGGACAGCTCTCTATGGCTACACCTTC. Its protein is CATWTALYGYTF.

CDR3 sequence reads: CASSPGTRNKATDTQYF. CDR3 nucleotide sequence: TGTGCCAGCAGCCCCGGGACTAGAAATAAGGCCACAGATACGCAGTATTTT. The rearrangement links TRBV3-1 (or the pseudogene TRBV3-2) to TRBJ2-3, with 8 bases matching TRBD2. This CDR3 has 17 residues. Germline CDR1 LGHDT, CDR2 YNNKEL (reference sequence). Losses at the gene ends were 4 bases for V and 2 bases for J; bases not matched to a gene: 11.

V gene TRBV12-3 or TRBV12-4 combines with J gene TRBJ2-1; D uncertain. The CDR3 has 13 amino acids. V was cut by 6 bases and J by 0 bases, with 6 bases left in between. CDR3 region: CASSRSSYNEQFF. The CDR3 nucleotides read TGTGCCAGCAGCCGTAGCTCCTACAATGAGCAGTTCTTC.

CDR3 in DNA: TGTGCCAGCAGCTTGGGGGCTACAATCGTATACGAGCAGTACTTC. Protein product: CASSLGATIVYEQYF. The rearrangement links TRBV5-6 to TRBJ2-7; no reliable D call. V dropped 0 bases and J dropped 4 bases, with 14 bases sitting between them. The CDR3 sequence is 15 residues long. Germline CDR1 SGHDT, CDR2 YYEEEE. Filled out from reference TRBV5-6 and TRBJ2-7, the complete variable domain reads DAGVTQSPTHLIKTRGQQVTLRCSPKSGHDTVSWYQQALGQGPQFIFQYYEEEERQRGNFPDRFSGHQFPNYSSELNVNALLLGDSALYLCASSLGATIVYEQYFGPGTRLTVT.

V is TRBV7-9 and J is TRBJ1-6; D remains ambiguous. The germline V gene has CDR1 SEHNR and CDR2 FQNEAQ (reference sequence). The ends were cut back, 4 bases at V and 2 bases at J, with 9 bases in the middle. The CDR3 length is 15 residues. The CDR3 spells CASSYTETYNSPLHF. As DNA, the CDR3 is TGTGCCAGCAGCTATACAGAGACCTATAATTCACCCCTCCACTTT.

The chain carries TRBV27 and TRBJ2-5, with TRBD2 as a possible D gene (6 bases). In germline, CDR1 is MNHEY, CDR2 SMNVEV (reference sequence). V lost 2 bases and J lost 5, with 15 bases in between. This CDR3 region has 15 residues. CDR3 loop: CASSLLGTPRETQYF. DNA for the CDR3: TGTGCCAGCAGTTTACTGGGGACTCCTAGGGAGACCCAGTACTTC.

This chain uses TRBV2 with TRBJ1-3, with TRBD1 as a possible D gene (6 bases). CDR1 is SNHLY, CDR2 FYNNEI, per germline. Trimming shortened V by 5 bases and J by 0 bases, and 17 bases separated the two germline ends. This CDR3 comprises 17 residues. Here the CDR3 reads CASSRDTPGVSGNTIYF. CDR3 bases: TGTGCCAGCAGTCGCGATACCCCAGGGGTCTCTGGAAACACCATATATTTT.

The chain employs TRBV24-1 and TRBJ1-2; the match to TRBD1 covers 8 bases. Germline values: CDR1 KGHDR, CDR2 SFDVKD. The CDR3 length is 13 residues. V lost 5 bases to trimming and J lost 8 bases; unmatched junction nucleotides: 6. DNA of the CDR3: TGTGCCACCAGTGCCGGACAGGGAGGCGGCTACACCTTC. Translation: CATSAGQGGGYTF.

The sample holds one count of this clone. V gene TRBV12-3 or TRBV12-4 combines with J gene TRBJ1-5; D gene ambiguous. Deletions cut 9 bases from V and 2 bases from J, with 11 bases between. CDR3 length: 13 amino acids. CDR3 region: CASLETGNQPQHF. In nucleotides, the CDR3 is TGTGCCAGTTTAGAAACGGGCAATCAGCCCCAGCATTTT.

This chain joins TRBV7-9 and TRBJ2-7; a weak D match, TRBD1 (5 bases). Germline assignment: CDR1 SEHNR and CDR2 FQNEAQ (reference sequence). The CDR3 extends over 13 amino acids. V dropped 1 base and J dropped 7 bases, with 11 bases sitting between them. This CDR3 reads CASSLGQYEEQYF. CDR3 nucleotide sequence: TGTGCCAGCAGCTTAGGACAGTATGAGGAGCAGTACTTC.

The rearrangement links TRBV21-1 to TRBJ1-5; the D call TRBD1 from the table was never checked on the DNA. TRBV21-1 is annotated as a pseudogene. The CDR3 loop spans 17 amino acids. CDR3 coding DNA: TGTGCCAGCAGCAAAGAGCCAGGGGGCTTTGACAATCAGCCCCAGCATTTT. It is translated as CASSKEPGGFDNQPQHF.

The rearrangement uses TRBV19 and TRBJ1-2; no firm D call. CDR1 LNHDA and CDR2 SQIVND come from the germline V gene (reference sequence). Trimming removed 3 bases at V and 7 bases at J, with 15 bases between. CDR3 length: 14 amino acids. The CDR3 spells CASSIQATLGGYTF. The CDR3 DNA reads as TGTGCCAGTAGTATCCAGGCCACTCTCGGTGGCTACACCTTC.

This sequence joins TRBV6-5 and TRBJ2-1; a possible D gene is TRBD2 (7 bases). V gave up 6 bases and J gave up 9 bases, with 15 bases separating them. This CDR3 is 13 amino acids long. Germline V gene lookup returns CDR1 MNHEY and CDR2 SVGAGI. The CDR3 DNA reads as TGTGCCAGCAGAGGTGGGGGGGCTACTGAGCAGTTCTTC. Encoded protein: CASRGGGATEQFF.

V and J are TRBV6-1 and TRBJ2-5, with TRBD1 identical over 8 bases. Germline CDR1 reads MNHNS; CDR2 reads SASEGT. J gave up 5 bases and V 2 bases, and 10 bases lay outside the gene matches. The CDR3 length is 16 residues. CDR3 region: CASSEMGGRGQETQYF. The DNA of the CDR3 is TGTGCCAGCAGTGAAATGGGAGGCAGGGGGCAGGAGACCCAGTACTTC.